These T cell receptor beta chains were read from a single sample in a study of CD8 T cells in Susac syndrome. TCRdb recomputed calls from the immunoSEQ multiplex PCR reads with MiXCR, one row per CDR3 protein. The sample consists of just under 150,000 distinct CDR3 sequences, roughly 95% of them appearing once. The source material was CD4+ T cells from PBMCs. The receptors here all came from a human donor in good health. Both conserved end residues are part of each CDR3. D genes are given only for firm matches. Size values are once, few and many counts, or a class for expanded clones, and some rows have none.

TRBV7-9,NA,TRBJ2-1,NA,TGTGCCAGCAGCTTGAGGGACACACACAATGAGCAGTTCTTC,CASSLRDTHNEQFF
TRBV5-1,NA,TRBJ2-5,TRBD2,TGCGCCAGCAGCGCTGGGACTAGCGGGAGAAGCGTGGGAGAGACCCAGTACTTC,CASSAGTSGRSVGETQYF
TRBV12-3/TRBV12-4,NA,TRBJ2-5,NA,TGTGCCAGCAGGGCTAGACCTCCGTACGGAGAGACCCAGTACTTC,CASRARPPYGETQYF
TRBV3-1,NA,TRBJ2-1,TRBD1,TGTGCCAGCAGAGGCAGGGGGTACAGTAACAATGAGCAGTTCTTC,CASRGRGYSNNEQFF
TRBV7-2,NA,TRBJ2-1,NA,TGTGCCAGCAGCTTATTAACAGAGCAGTTCTTC,CASSLLTEQFF
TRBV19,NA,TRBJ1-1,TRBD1,TGTGCCAGTAGTAGCCGGACAGGGGGGACTGAAGCTTTCTTT,CASSSRTGGTEAFF
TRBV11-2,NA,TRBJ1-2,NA,TGTGCCAGCAGCTTAGATGGAACACAGGGCTATGGCTACACCTTC,CASSLDGTQGYGYTF
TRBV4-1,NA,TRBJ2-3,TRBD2,TGCGCCAGCAGTCGTCCGGGACTAGCGGGAGTAGGGAGCACAGATACGCAGTATTTT,CASSRPGLAGVGSTDTQYF
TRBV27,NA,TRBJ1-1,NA,TGTGCCAGCAGAGGTAACACTGAAGCTTTCTTT,CASRGNTEAFF
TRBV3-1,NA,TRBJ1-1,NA,TGTGCCGCGGCACAGCCGAACACTGAAGCTTTCTTT,CAAAQPNTEAFF
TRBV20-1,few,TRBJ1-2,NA,TGCAGTGCTAGTGCTGGGAACGGCTACACCTTC,CSASAGNGYTF
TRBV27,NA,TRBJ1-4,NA,TGTGCCAGCAGTTTAAGGGAAGGCGAAAAACTGTTTTTT,CASSLREGEKLFF
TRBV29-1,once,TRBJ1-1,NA,TGCAGCGTTCGGGGGACGGTGAACACTGAAGCTTTCTTT,CSVRGTVNTEAFF
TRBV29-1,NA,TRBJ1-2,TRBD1,TGCAGCGTTTCAGACAGGGGGCTGTATGGCTACACCTTC,CSVSDRGLYGYTF
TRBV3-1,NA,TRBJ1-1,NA,TGTGCCAGCAGCCAAGGACATTCAAAGACTGAAGCTTTCTTT,CASSQGHSKTEAFF
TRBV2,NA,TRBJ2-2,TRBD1,TGTGCCAGCAGTGAAGCGGGCGGGACAGGGAAGGGCGGGGAGCTGTTTTTT,CASSEAGGTGKGGELFF
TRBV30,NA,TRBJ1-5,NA,TGTGCCTGGAGCACAGATAGCAATCAGCCCCAGCATTTT,CAWSTDSNQPQHF
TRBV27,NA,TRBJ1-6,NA,TGTGCCAGCAGGACACAGGGCCTCTCCTATAATTCACCCCTCCACTTT,CASRTQGLSYNSPLHF
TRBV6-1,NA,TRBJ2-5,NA,TGTGCCAGCAGTGAAGATATTTTGGGGGGTCCCCAAGAGACCCAGTACTTC,CASSEDILGGPQETQYF
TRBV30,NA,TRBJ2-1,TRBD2,TGTGCCTGGACTATGGTTACCGGGAGGGGCAATGAGCAGTTCTTC,CAWTMVTGRGNEQFF
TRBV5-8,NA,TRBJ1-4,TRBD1,TGTGCCAGCAGCTTGGACAGGGGACGGGATGAAAAACTGTTTTTT,CASSLDRGRDEKLFF
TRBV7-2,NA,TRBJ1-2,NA,TGTGCCAGCAGCGTTCTCGGCCCACCTGGCTACACCTTC,CASSVLGPPGYTF
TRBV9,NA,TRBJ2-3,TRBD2,TGTGCCAGCAGCGTAGTTGGACTAGCAGCAGATACGCAGTATTTT,CASSVVGLAADTQYF
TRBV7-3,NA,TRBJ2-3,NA,TGTGCCAGCAGCTTACAGGAGTGGAGGACAGATACGCAGTATTTT,CASSLQEWRTDTQYF
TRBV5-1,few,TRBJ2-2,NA,TGCGCCAGCAGCTACCAATCTAACACCGGGGAGCTGTTTTTT,CASSYQSNTGELFF
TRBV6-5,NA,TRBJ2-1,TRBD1,TGTGCCAGCAGTTACGGACAGGGGGCAGGCTACAATGAGCAGTTCTTC,CASSYGQGAGYNEQFF